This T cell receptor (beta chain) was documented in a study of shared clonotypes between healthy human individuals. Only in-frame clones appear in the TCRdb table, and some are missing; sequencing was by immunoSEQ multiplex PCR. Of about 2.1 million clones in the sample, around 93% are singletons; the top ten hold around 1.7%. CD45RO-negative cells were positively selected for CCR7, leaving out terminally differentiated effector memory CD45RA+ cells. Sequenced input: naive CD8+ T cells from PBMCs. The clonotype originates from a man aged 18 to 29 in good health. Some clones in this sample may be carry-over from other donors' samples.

CDR3 in DNA: TGTGCCAGCAGCTTTCGACTAGCGGGAGAGTGGAATGAGCAGTTCTTC. This codes for CASSFRLAGEWNEQFF. The V gene is TRBV11-2, the J gene TRBJ2-1; TRBD2 matches 12 bases. CDR1 and CDR2 (germline): SGHAT, FQNNGV. V gave up 3 bases and J gave up 7 bases; unmatched junction bases: 7. The CDR3 runs 16 residues.